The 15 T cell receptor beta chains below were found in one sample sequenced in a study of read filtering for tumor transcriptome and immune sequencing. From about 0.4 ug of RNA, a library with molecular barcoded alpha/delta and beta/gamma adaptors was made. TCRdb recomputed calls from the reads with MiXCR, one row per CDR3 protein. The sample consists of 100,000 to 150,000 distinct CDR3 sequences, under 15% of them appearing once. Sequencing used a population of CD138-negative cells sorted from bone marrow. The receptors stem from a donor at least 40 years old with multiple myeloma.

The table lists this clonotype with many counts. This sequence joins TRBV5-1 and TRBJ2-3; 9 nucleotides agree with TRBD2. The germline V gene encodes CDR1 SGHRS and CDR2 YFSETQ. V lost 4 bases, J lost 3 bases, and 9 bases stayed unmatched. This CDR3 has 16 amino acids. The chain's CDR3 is CASSTGTSFATDTQYF. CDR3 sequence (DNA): TGCGCCAGCAGCACCGGGACTAGCTTTGCGACAGATACGCAGTATTTT.

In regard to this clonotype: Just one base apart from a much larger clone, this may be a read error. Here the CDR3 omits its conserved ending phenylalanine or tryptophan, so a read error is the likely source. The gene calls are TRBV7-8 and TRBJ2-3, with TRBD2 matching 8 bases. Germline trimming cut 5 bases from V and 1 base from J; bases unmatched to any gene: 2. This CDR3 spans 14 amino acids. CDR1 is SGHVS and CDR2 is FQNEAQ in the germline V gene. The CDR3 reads CASSPTSGTDTQYL. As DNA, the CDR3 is TGTGCCAGCAGCCCGACTAGCGGCACAGATACGCAGTATCTT.

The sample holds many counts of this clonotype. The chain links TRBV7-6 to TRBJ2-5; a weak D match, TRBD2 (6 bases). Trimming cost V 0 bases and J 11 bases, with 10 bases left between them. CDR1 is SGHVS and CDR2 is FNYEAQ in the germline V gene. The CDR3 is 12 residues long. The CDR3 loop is CASSLAAGTQYF. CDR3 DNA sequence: TGTGCCAGCAGCTTAGCGGCCGGGACTCAGTACTTC.

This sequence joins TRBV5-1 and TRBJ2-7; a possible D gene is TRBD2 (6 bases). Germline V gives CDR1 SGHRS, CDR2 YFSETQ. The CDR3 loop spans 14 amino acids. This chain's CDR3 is CTCSGLNRAYEQYF. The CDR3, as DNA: TGCACCTGCAGCGGACTAAACCGCGCCTACGAGCAGTACTTC.

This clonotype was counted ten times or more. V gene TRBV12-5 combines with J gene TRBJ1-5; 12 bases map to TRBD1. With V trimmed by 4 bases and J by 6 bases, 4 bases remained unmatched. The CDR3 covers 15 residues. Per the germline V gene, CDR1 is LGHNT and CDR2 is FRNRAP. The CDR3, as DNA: TGTGCTAGTGGTTATGGGACAGGGGGCGGTCAGCCCCAGCATTTT. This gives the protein CASGYGTGGGQPQHF.

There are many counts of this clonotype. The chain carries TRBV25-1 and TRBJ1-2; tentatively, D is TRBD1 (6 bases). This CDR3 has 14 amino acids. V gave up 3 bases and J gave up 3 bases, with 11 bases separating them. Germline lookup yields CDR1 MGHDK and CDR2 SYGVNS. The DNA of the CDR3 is TGTGCCAGCAGTGACTCCGACAGGTACTATGGCTACACCTTC. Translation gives CASSDSDRYYGYTF.

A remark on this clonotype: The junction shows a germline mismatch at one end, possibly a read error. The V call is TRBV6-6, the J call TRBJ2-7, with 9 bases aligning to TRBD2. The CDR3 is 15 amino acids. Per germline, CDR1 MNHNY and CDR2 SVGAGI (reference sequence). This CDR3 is CASSYSSSGSDELYF. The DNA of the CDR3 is TGTGCCAGCAGTTACTCGAGTAGCGGGAGTGACGAGCTGTACTTC.

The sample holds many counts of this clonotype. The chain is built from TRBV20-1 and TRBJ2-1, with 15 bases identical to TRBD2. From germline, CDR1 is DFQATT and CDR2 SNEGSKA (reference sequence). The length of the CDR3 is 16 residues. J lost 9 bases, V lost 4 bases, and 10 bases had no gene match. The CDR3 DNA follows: TGCAGTGCTACCCAAGGGACTAGCGGGAGGTCGGGTGAGCAGTTCTTC. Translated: CSATQGTSGRSGEQFF.

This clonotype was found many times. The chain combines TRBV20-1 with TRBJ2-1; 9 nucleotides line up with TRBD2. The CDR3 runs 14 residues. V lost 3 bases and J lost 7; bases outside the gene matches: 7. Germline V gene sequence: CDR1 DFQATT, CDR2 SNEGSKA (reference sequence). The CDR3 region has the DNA TGCAGTGCTAGCGCGGGAGGGCCTATTAATGAGCAGTTCTTC. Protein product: CSASAGGPINEQFF.

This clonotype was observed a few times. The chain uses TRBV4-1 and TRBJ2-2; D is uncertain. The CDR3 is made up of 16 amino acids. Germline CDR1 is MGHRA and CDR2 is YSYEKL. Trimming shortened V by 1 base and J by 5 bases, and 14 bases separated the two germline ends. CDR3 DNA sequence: TGCGCCAGCAGCCAAGGTGGAGACTTCCTTACCGGGGAGCTGTTTTTT. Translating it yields CASSQGGDFLTGELFF.

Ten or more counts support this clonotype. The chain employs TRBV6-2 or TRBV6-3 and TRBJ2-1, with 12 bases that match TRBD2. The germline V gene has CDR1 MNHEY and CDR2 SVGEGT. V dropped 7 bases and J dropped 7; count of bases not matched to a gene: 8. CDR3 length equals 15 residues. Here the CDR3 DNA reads TGTGCCAGCACCCTAGCGGGAGGGCCGGGAAATGAGCAGTTCTTC. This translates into CASTLAGGPGNEQFF.

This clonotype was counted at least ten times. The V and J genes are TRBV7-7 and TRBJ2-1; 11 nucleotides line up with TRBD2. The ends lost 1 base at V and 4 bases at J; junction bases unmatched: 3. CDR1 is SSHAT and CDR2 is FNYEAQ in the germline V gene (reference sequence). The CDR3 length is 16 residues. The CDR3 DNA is TGTGCCAGCAGCTTAGGTACTAGCGGGAGTTACAATGAGCAGTTCTTC. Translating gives CASSLGTSGSYNEQFF.

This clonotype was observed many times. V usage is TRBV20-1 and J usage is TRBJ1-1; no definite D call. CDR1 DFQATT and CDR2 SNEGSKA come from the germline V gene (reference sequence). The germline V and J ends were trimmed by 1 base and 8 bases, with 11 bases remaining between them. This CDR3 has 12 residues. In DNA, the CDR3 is TGCAGTGCTAGAGTCCCCCGCGAAGAAGCTTTCTTT. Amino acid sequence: CSARVPREEAFF.

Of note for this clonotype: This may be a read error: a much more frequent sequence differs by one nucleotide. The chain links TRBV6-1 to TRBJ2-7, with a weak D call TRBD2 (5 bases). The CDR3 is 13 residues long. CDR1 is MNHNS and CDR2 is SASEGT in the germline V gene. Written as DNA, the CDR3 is TGTGCCAGCAGTGAGGGCCTGACATGGGAGCTGTACTTC. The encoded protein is CASSEGLTWELYF.

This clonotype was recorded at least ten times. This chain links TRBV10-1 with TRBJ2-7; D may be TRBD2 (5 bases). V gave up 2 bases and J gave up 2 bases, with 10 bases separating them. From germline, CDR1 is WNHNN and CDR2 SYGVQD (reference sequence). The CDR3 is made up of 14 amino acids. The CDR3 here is CASSETRRPYEQYF. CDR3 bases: TGCGCCAGCAGTGAGACTAGGCGCCCCTACGAGCAGTACTTC.